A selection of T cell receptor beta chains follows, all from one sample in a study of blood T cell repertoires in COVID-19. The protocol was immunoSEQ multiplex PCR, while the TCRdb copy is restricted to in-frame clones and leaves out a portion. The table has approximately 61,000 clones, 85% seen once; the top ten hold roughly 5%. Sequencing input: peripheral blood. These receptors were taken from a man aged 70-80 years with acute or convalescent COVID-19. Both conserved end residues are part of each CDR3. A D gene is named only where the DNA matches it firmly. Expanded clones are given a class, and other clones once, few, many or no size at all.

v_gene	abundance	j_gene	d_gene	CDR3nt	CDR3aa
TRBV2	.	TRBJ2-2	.	TGTGCCAGCAGGCAGACAGACCCCGGGGAGCTGTTTTTT	CASRQTDPGELFF
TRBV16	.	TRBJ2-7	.	TGTGCCAGCAGCCAAGGGGCTGGGGAATACGAGCAGTACTTC	CASSQGAGEYEQYF
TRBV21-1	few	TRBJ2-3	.	TGTGCCAGCAGCAAGGGACAGATAAGCACAGATACGCAGTATTTT	CASSKGQISTDTQYF
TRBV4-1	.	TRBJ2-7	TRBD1	TGCGCCAGCAGCCAAGTTGGGACAGGTCCCTACGAGCAGTACTTC	CASSQVGTGPYEQYF
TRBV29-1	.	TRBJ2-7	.	TGCAGCGTCACGGGGGTGGCCTACGAGCAGTACTTC	CSVTGVAYEQYF
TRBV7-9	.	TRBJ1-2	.	TGTGCCAGCAGCTTAGTGTTGTGGGCAGAAGGCTATGGCTACACCTTC	CASSLVLWAEGYGYTF
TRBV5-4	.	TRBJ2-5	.	TGTGCCAGCAGCTCCCAGGATCAAGAGACCCAGTACTTC	CASSSQDQETQYF
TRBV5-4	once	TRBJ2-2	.	TGTGCCAGCAGCACGGACAGCTACACCGGGGAGCTGTTTTTT	CASSTDSYTGELFF
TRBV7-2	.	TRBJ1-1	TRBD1	TGTGCCAGCAGAGCCGGACAGGGGAGAGGCACTGAAGCTTTCTTT	CASRAGQGRGTEAFF
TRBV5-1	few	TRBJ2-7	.	TGCGCCAGCAGCTTGGGGAGGGCCTCCTACGAGCAGTACTTC	CASSLGRASYEQYF
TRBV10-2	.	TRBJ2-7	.	TGCGCCAGCAGTCGGGGTTCCTACGAGCAGTACTTC	CASSRGSYEQYF
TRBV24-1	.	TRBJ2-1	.	TGTGCCACCAGTGGAGGACGGGGTGAGCAGTTCTTC	CATSGGRGEQFF
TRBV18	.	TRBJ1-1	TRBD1	TGTGCCAGCTCACCCTTGGACAGGGGTGGTGAAGCTTTCTTT	CASSPLDRGGEAFF
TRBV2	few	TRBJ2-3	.	TGTGCCAGCAGTCGTCGCGCGGATACGCAGTATTTT	CASSRRADTQYF
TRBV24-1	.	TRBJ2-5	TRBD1	TGTGCCACCAGTGACCCCGGGACAGGGGGTCCGGAGACCCAGTACTTC	CATSDPGTGGPETQYF
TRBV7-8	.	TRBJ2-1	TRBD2	TGTGCCAGCAGCTCGGGACTACACAATGAGCAGTTCTTC	CASSSGLHNEQFF
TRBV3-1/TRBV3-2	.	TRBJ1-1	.	TGTGCCAGCAGCCAATTCATCGGGTGGTCTGAAGCTTTCTTT	CASSQFIGWSEAFF
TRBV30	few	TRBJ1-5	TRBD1	TGTGCCTGGAGTCCTAACCTAGACAGGGATAATCAGCCCCAGCATTTT	CAWSPNLDRDNQPQHF
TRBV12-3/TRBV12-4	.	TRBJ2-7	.	TGTGCCAGCAGGGACAAGAGATACGAGCAGTACTTC	CASRDKRYEQYF
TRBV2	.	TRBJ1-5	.	TGTGCCAGCGGGGGGGGCGGGAACACTCAGCCCCAGCATTTT	CASGGGGNTQPQHF
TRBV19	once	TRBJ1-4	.	TGTGCCAGTAGTCCCACCTGGGGCTTTGCAACTAATGAAAAACTGTTTTTT	CASSPTWGFATNEKLFF
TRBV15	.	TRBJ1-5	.	TGTGCCACCAGCAGGAGGGGGGGGTTTGACCAGCATTTT	CATSRRGGFDQHF
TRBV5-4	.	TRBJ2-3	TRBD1	TGTGCCAGCAGCTTTCCGCCGGGACAGGGGTACGATACGCAGTATTTT	CASSFPPGQGYDTQYF
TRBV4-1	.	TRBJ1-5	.	TGCGCCAGCAGCCAAGATCCCCTAGAGGCAGGGGTTAATCAGCCCCAGCATTTT	CASSQDPLEAGVNQPQHF
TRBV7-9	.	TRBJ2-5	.	TGTGCCAGCAGCTCCACAGGGACCCAAGAGACCCAGTACTTC	CASSSTGTQETQYF
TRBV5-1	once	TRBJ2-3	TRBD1	TGCGCCAGCAGCTTCGATTCCCACGGGACAGGGGCCACAGATACGCAGTATTTT	CASSFDSHGTGATDTQYF
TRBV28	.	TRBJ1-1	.	TGTGCCAGCAGTTTCTTCAGGGGCGAAGCTTTCTTT	CASSFFRGEAFF
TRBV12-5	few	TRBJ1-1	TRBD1	TGTGCTAGTGGTTTGGAGACAGGGAGTCGAGCTTTCTTT	CASGLETGSRAFF
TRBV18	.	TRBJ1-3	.	TGTGCCAGCTCACCAACCGCAGACTCTGGAAACACCATATATTTT	CASSPTADSGNTIYF
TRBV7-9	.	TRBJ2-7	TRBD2	TGTGCCGGGGGGAGGGGAGACTACGAGCAGTACTTC	CAGGRGDYEQYF
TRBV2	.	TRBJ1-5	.	TGTGCCAGCAGTGTGCGGGCAGATAGCAATCAGCCCCAGCATTTT	CASSVRADSNQPQHF
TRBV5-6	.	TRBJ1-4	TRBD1	TGTGCCAGCAGCTTTGGCAGGGGGCATGAAAAACTGTTTTTT	CASSFGRGHEKLFF
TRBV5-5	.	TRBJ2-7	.	TGTGCCAGCGCCGGACAGAGTACGCTACAAGAGCAGTACTTC	CASAGQSTLQEQYF
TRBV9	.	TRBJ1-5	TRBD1	TGTGCCAGCAGCCCGACAGGGGGTTTGGGCAATCAGCCCCAGCATTTT	CASSPTGGLGNQPQHF
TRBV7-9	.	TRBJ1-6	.	TGTGCCAGCAGCCCCCCGGGCTCCTATAATTCACCCCTCCACTTT	CASSPPGSYNSPLHF
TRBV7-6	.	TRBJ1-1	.	TGTGCCAGCAGCTTAGGGAGGGAGACTGAAGCTTTCTTT	CASSLGRETEAFF
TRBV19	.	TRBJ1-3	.	TGTGCCAGTAGTATTCTCTCGGGCTCTGGAAACACCATATATTTT	CASSILSGSGNTIYF
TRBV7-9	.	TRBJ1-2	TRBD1	TGTGCCAGCAGCTTCGACAGGGGTAGCCGCGGCTATGGCTACACCTTC	CASSFDRGSRGYGYTF
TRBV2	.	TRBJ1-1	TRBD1	TGTGCCAGCAGTGAGGACAGGGGGGCGAACACTGAAGCTTTCTTT	CASSEDRGANTEAFF
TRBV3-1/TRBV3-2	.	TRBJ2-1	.	TGTGCCAGCAGCCTTATATTCAATGAGCAGTTCTTC	CASSLIFNEQFF
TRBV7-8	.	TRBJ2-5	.	TGTGCCAGCAGTTTTCTAGGTGGCCAGGGAGAGACCCAGTACTTC	CASSFLGGQGETQYF
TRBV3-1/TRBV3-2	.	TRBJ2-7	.	TGTGCCAGCAGCCAAGAATTTGGAGTATCCTACGAGCAGTACTTC	CASSQEFGVSYEQYF
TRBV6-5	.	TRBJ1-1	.	TGTGCCAGCAGCAGAATCGGGGGCACTGAAGCTTTCTTT	CASSRIGGTEAFF
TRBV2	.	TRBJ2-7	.	TGTGCCAGCAGTCCCCAACCGTGGACAGCCTCCTACGAGCAGTACTTC	CASSPQPWTASYEQYF
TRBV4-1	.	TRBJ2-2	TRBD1	TGCGCCAGCAGCCAACCCCGGACAGGGGACAACACCGGGGAGCTGTTTTTT	CASSQPRTGDNTGELFF
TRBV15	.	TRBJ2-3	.	TGTGCCACCAGCAGCAGGGTGCAAGATACGCAGTATTTT	CATSSRVQDTQYF
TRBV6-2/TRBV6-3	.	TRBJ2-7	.	TGTGCCAGCAGTTACCCCGAGTGGCAGGGGGGTTACGAGCAGTACTTC	CASSYPEWQGGYEQYF
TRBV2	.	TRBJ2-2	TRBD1	TGTGCCAGCAGTGAAGGGACAGGGGGCTTCACCGGGGAGCTGTTTTTT	CASSEGTGGFTGELFF
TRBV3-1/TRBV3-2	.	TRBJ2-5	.	TGTGCCAGCAGCCAATTGGGAGGCCAAGAGACCCAGTACTTC	CASSQLGGQETQYF
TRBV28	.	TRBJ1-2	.	TGTGCCAGCAGTTTGTCTGGACAATACTATGGCTACACCTTC	CASSLSGQYYGYTF
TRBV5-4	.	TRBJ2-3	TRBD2	TGTGCCAGCAGCTTCCCTAGCGGGGCCAGCACAGATACGCAGTATTTT	CASSFPSGASTDTQYF
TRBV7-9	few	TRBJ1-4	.	TGTGCCAGCAGCCCCAGGGTACTTGGTAATGAAAAACTGTTTTTT	CASSPRVLGNEKLFF
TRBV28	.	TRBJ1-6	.	TGTGCCGGAAGGACGGGGGGGTATAATTCACCCCTCCACTTT	CAGRTGGYNSPLHF
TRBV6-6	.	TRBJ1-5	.	TGTGCCAGCAGTTACTCGTTGGGGCCTAGCAATCAGCCCCAGCATTTT	CASSYSLGPSNQPQHF